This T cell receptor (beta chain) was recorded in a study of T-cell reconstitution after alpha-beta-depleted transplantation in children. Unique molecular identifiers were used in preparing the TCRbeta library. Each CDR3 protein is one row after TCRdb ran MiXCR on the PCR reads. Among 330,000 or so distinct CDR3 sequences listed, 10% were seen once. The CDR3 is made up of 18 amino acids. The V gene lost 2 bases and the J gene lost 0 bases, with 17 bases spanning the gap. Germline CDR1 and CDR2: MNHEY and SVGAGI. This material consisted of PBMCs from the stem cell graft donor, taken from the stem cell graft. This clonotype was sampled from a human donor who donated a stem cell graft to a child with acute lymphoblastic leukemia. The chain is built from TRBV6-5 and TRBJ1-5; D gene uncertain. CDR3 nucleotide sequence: TGTGCCAGCAGTTACACCAGGACTGCGTCGAATAGCAATCAGCCCCAGCATTTT. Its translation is CASSYTRTASNSNQPQHF.